One TCR beta chain is described in this entry. Germline loops: CDR1 MNHEY, CDR2 SVGAGI. The V and J ends lost 6 bases and 8 bases respectively, with 11 bases between them. The CDR3 consists of 12 residues. This entry comes from a study of blood T cell repertoires in COVID-19. Study-wide context: Some COVID-19 samples were acute and others convalescent; all came from the United States, Italy and Spain. T cells, B-cell-depleted T cells, or PBMCs provided the cDNA or gDNA that served as material.

Original methodology: Researchers report that nucleated cell counts were estimated from reference gene primer amplification. Assay: immunoSEQ multiplex PCR; the TCRdb copy retains only in-frame clones and omits some. V and J calls and clone size come straight from that table; D and trimming were deduced from the DNA. This table holds roughly 63,000 clones, 85% to 90% found once. This chain joins TRBV6-5 and TRBJ2-1; possible D gene TRBD1, 6 bases. This TCR was sampled from a woman in her 50s with active or convalescent COVID-19. The sequenced sample consisted of peripheral blood. DNA of the CDR3: TGTGCCAGCAGCTCTTGGGGGCATGAGCAGTTCTTC. Residues: CASSSWGHEQFF.